The 19 T cell receptor beta chains below were found in one sample sequenced in a study of somatic mutations in cytotoxic T cells in rheumatoid arthritis. Data came from immunoSEQ multiplex PCR; TCRdb stores just in-frame clones and leaves some out. The table lists some 14,000 clones, around 70% of them singletons. Sequenced input: CD8+ T cells sorted from blood. These receptors all stem from an adult with rheumatoid arthritis.

This clone was observed a few times. This chain uses TRBV28 with TRBJ2-1, with D perhaps matching TRBD2 (5 bases). The CDR3 length is 17 residues. Deletions cut 2 bases from V and 0 bases from J, with 14 bases between. Germline CDR1 MDHEN, CDR2 SYDVKM. CDR3 amino acids: CASSLRTGVYSYNEQFF. Written as DNA, the CDR3 is TGTGCCAGCAGTTTAAGGACCGGGGTGTACTCCTACAATGAGCAGTTCTTC.

A few counts support this clone. The CDR3 here is CASSEVGSNQPQHF. Here the CDR3 DNA reads TGTGCCAGCAGTGAGGTGGGAAGCAATCAGCCCCAGCATTTT. The chain couples TRBV25-1 to TRBJ1-5; no reliable D call. V was pared by 3 bases and J by 1 base, with 7 bases between. This CDR3 region has 14 residues. The germline gives CDR1 MGHDK, CDR2 SYGVNS.

V is TRBV15 and J is TRBJ1-3; D uncertain. Germline assignment: CDR1 LNHNV and CDR2 YYDKDF (reference sequence). The V and J ends lost 0 bases and 0 bases respectively, with 12 bases between them. The CDR3 totals 17 residues. CDR3: CATSRDLAVSSGNTIYF. CDR3 nucleotides: TGTGCCACCAGCAGAGATCTGGCAGTAAGCTCTGGAAACACCATATATTTT.

The table lists this clone with a count of one. The chain joins TRBV6-1 to TRBJ2-7; D not resolved. V was cut by 6 bases and J by 4 bases, with 10 bases left in between. This CDR3 has 12 amino acids. Per the germline V gene, CDR1 is MNHNS and CDR2 is SASEGT. CDR3 coding DNA: TGTGCCAGCAGCCAGGACCGGTACGAGCAGTACTTC. Protein sequence: CASSQDRYEQYF.

In its sample, this clone was seen a few times. The gene calls are TRBV6-6 and TRBJ2-7; a weak D match, TRBD1 (6 bases). Germline V gene sequence: CDR1 MNHNY, CDR2 SVGAGI (reference sequence). This CDR3 is 10 amino acids long. The CDR3 is CATGAYEQYF. The CDR3 nucleotides read TGTGCGACAGGAGCCTACGAGCAGTACTTC.

The J gene is TRBJ1-1, the V gene TRBV6-5, with D possibly being TRBD1 (5 bases). Germline V gene sequence: CDR1 MNHEY, CDR2 SVGAGI. The CDR3 has 11 residues. Trimming removed 4 bases at V and 7 bases at J, with 7 bases between. CDR3 bases: TGTGCCAGCAGTTGGGGGGATGAAGCTTTCTTT. It codes for CASSWGDEAFF.

CDR3 DNA: TGTGCCAGCAGGGGGACCCCAGGTCCCTATGGCTACACCTTC. Translating gives CASRGTPGPYGYTF. This rearrangement joins TRBV2 to TRBJ1-2; D perhaps matches TRBD1 (5 bases). Trimming took 6 bases from V and 4 from J, leaving 15 bases between them. Germline loops: CDR1 SNHLY, CDR2 FYNNEI. The CDR3 is 14 amino acids.

J is TRBJ2-3 and V is TRBV23-1; 10 nucleotides match TRBD2. TRBV23-1 counts as an open reading frame of uncertain function. CDR3 size: 15 residues. The junction had 4 bases not matched to a gene; V was cut back by 7 bases and J by 0 bases. CDR3 sequence: CASTQRGGSTDTQYF. The CDR3 DNA follows: TGCGCCAGCACGCAGCGGGGGGGCAGCACAGATACGCAGTATTTT.

This clone was seen only once. The V gene is TRBV10-3, the J gene TRBJ1-1, with D possibly matching TRBD1 (5 bases). Per the germline V gene, CDR1 is ENHRY and CDR2 is SYGVKD. Trimming left V 3 bases short and J 8 bases short, with 13 bases between. The CDR3 sequence is 13 residues long. The CDR3 sequence is CAISDPPDSEAFF. The CDR3 DNA reads TGTGCCATCAGTGATCCCCCCGACAGCGAAGCTTTCTTT.

The chain recombines TRBV5-6 with TRBJ1-6; perhaps TRBD1 as D (5 bases). The CDR3 totals 14 residues. Germline-derived CDR1 and CDR2 are SGHDT and YYEEEE. The ends were cut back, 7 bases at V and 5 bases at J, with 13 bases in the middle. CDR3 in DNA: TGTGCCAGCTCGGGGGACTTCGATAATTCACCCCTCCACTTT. Protein: CASSGDFDNSPLHF.

The chain employs TRBV4-1 and TRBJ2-7; D gene ambiguous. This CDR3 region has 13 residues. Trimming removed 4 bases at V and 7 bases at J, with 14 bases between. Looked up from germline, CDR1 is MGHRA and CDR2 is YSYEKL. CDR3 bases: TGCGCCAGCAGCCTTCGACTCGAGAGGGAGCAGTACTTC. Translating it yields CASSLRLEREQYF.

This clone was recorded only once. The chain has TRBV27 and TRBJ2-3; D remains unclear. The length of the CDR3 is 11 residues. CDR1 and CDR2 from the germline V gene are MNHEY and SMNVEV (reference sequence). The V and J ends lost 2 bases and 6 bases respectively, with 3 bases between them. The DNA for the CDR3 is TGTGCCAGCAGTTTAGGGGATACGCAGTATTTT. Translating it yields CASSLGDTQYF.

This clone has just a few counts. V is TRBV11-2 and J is TRBJ1-6; 8 nucleotides align to TRBD1. This CDR3 comprises 14 residues. Trimming took 3 bases from V and 7 from J; bases not matched to a gene: 2. Germline values: CDR1 SGHAT, CDR2 FQNNGV. Here the CDR3 DNA reads TGTGCCAGCAGCTTTGGACAGGGAAATTCACCCCTCCACTTT. It encodes CASSFGQGNSPLHF. Filled out from reference TRBV11-2 and TRBJ1-6, the complete variable domain reads EAGVAQSPRYKIIEKRQSVAFWCNPISGHATLYWYQQILGQGPKLLIQFQNNGVVDDSQLPKDRFSAERLKGVDSTLKIQPAKLEDSAVYLCASSFGQGNSPLHFGNGTRLTVT.

The chain links TRBV7-9 to TRBJ1-1, with 7 bases fitting TRBD1. CDR3 length: 15 amino acids. With V trimmed by 1 base and J by 5 bases, 7 bases remained unmatched. The germline gives CDR1 SEHNR, CDR2 FQNEAQ (reference sequence). The CDR3 DNA sequence: TGTGCCAGCAGCTTAGTAAGGGGGCGGGGGACTGAAGCTTTCTTT. Protein: CASSLVRGRGTEAFF.

The V and J genes are TRBV19 and TRBJ1-4; D gene uncertain. V gave up 6 bases and J gave up 5 bases, with 10 bases separating them. CDR1 and CDR2 from the germline V gene are LNHDA and SQIVND (reference sequence). The CDR3 extends over 13 amino acids. CDR3 sequence: CASRAPTNEKLFF. The CDR3 DNA is TGTGCCAGTAGAGCACCGACGAATGAAAAACTGTTTTTT.

The chain couples TRBV5-6 to TRBJ2-2; D uncertain. Germline CDR1 is SGHDT and CDR2 is YYEEEE. Trimming took off 0 bases at V and 7 bases at J, with 4 bases between the two ends. The CDR3 totals 12 residues. The CDR3 DNA follows: TGTGCCAGCAGCTTGGTTCTCGGGGAGCTGTTTTTT. It specifies CASSLVLGELFF.

The CDR3 spells CATDPGQLNYGYTF. The CDR3 DNA is TGTGCCACCGATCCGGGACAGTTGAACTATGGCTACACCTTC. The chain joins TRBV6-5 to TRBJ1-2; 7 bases are a match to TRBD1. This CDR3 is built from 14 residues. Looked up from germline, CDR1 is MNHEY and CDR2 is SVGAGI. Trimming removed 10 bases from V and 2 bases from J; junction bases left unmatched: 10.

This chain links TRBV11-3 with TRBJ2-2, with D maybe TRBD1 (6 bases). The V gene's germline CDR1 is SGHNT and CDR2 YENEEA. The CDR3 loop spans 15 amino acids. V was clipped by 3 bases and J by 4 bases, with 12 bases between them. The CDR3 DNA is TGTGCCAGCAGCTTGGGAACAGGGAGCACCGGGGAGCTGTTTTTT. Protein sequence: CASSLGTGSTGELFF.

The chain joins TRBV6-1 to TRBJ2-3, with TRBD2 matching over 10 bases. Germline-derived CDR1 and CDR2 are MNHNS and SASEGT. There are 15 residues in the CDR3. Trimming cost V 3 bases and J 7 bases; bases outside gene matches: 7. CDR3 loop: CASSEWLAGENTQYF. Written as DNA, the CDR3 is TGTGCCAGCAGTGAGTGGCTAGCGGGGGAAAATACGCAGTATTTT.